The 22 T cell receptor beta chains in this list originate from one sample, sequenced in a study of graft-versus-host responses after intestinal transplantation. The repertoire was sequenced with immunoSEQ multiplex PCR; TCRdb's copy has only in-frame clones and lacks some. The table shows about 120,000 clones, with over 80% occurring only once. Their specific antigens are unknown. Sequencing used unstimulated CD4+ T cells sorted from spleen or lymph node cells, obtained before intestinal transplant. The source of these receptors is a human donor who received an intestinal transplant.

The genes are TRBV5-4 and TRBJ1-2; D unclear. Looked up from germline, CDR1 is SGHNT and CDR2 is YYREEE (reference sequence). The V gene lost 2 bases and the J gene lost 7 bases, with 9 bases spanning the gap. The CDR3 extends over 12 amino acids. CDR3 DNA: TGTGCCAGCAGCTTAGACTCCTTTGGCTACACCTTC. Protein product: CASSLDSFGYTF.

This sequence joins TRBV9 and TRBJ1-1; D is unclear. Germline V gives CDR1 SGDLS, CDR2 YYNGEE. The CDR3 extends over 16 amino acids. V lost 0 bases and J 2 bases, leaving 14 bases between the germline ends. The DNA of the CDR3 is TGTGCCAGCAGCGTAGCCCCCGCCAGCCGAAACACTGAAGCTTTCTTT. Amino acids: CASSVAPASRNTEAFF.

The rearrangement joins TRBV6-5 to TRBJ2-7; D may be TRBD1 (6 bases). The germline V gene has CDR1 MNHEY and CDR2 SVGAGI. Trimming shortened V by 4 bases and J by 2 bases, and 12 bases separated the two germline ends. This CDR3 region has 14 residues. CDR3 residues: CASSSWTVTYEQYF. The CDR3 nucleotides read TGTGCCAGCAGTTCTTGGACAGTAACCTACGAGCAGTACTTC.

The V and J genes are TRBV28 and TRBJ1-5; D not resolved. Germline CDR1 reads MDHEN; CDR2 reads SYDVKM. V dropped 5 bases and J dropped 5 bases, with 7 bases sitting between them. The CDR3 covers 12 residues. The CDR3 coding sequence is TGTGCCAGCAGTGGCGCGGATCAGCCCCAGCATTTT. Translating it yields CASSGADQPQHF.

The chain employs TRBV28 and TRBJ1-2; D gene unclear. This CDR3 has 13 residues. The germline V gene has CDR1 MDHEN and CDR2 SYDVKM. With 1 base removed from V and 7 bases from J, the gap between germline ends came to 10 bases. CDR3 protein: CASSLYRDGGYTF. The CDR3 DNA is TGTGCCAGCAGTTTATATCGTGATGGTGGCTACACCTTC.

V is TRBV5-1 and J is TRBJ2-5; the match to TRBD1 covers 7 bases. The closer fit of TRBJ2-7 to the DNA end suggests the J call may be wrong. Germline loops: CDR1 SGHRS, CDR2 YFSETQ. CDR3 length equals 14 residues. CDR3 residues: CASSPRQGTYEQYF. As DNA, the CDR3 is TGCGCCAGCAGCCCCAGACAGGGAACTTACGAGCAGTACTTC.

In its sample, this clone was seen once. V usage is TRBV5-6 and J usage is TRBJ2-1; the D is unclear. The CDR3 consists of 14 residues. The V end lost 5 bases, the J end lost 5 bases, and 14 bases lay between the germline ends. Looked up from germline, CDR1 is SGHDT and CDR2 is YYEEEE. CDR3 coding DNA: TGTGCCAGCAGAGGGTCGCTAGTCCACAATGAGCAGTTCTTC. This codes for CASRGSLVHNEQFF.

This chain links TRBV30 with TRBJ2-1, with 12 bases matching TRBD2. Germline assignment: CDR1 GTSNPN and CDR2 SVGIG (reference sequence). The length of the CDR3 is 15 residues. Trimming removed 0 bases from V and 9 bases from J; junction bases left unmatched: 6. The CDR3: CAWSVRLAGAGEQFF. In DNA, the CDR3 is TGTGCCTGGAGTGTAAGACTAGCGGGAGCTGGTGAGCAGTTCTTC.

V gene TRBV18 combines with J gene TRBJ2-7; no reliable D call. The CDR3 runs 15 residues. Germline CDR1 is KGHSH and CDR2 is LQKENI. Trimming pared 0 bases from V and 3 bases from J, leaving 12 bases between. The CDR3 DNA follows: TGTGCCAGCTCACCACCGGCCCGAACCGACTACGAGCAGTACTTC. Translation gives CASSPPARTDYEQYF.

This clone was observed a single time. The chain has TRBV5-4 and TRBJ1-4, with 9 bases aligning to TRBD1. J was trimmed by 4 bases and V by 0 bases; bases with no gene match: 1. CDR3 length equals 15 residues. Per germline, CDR1 SGHNT and CDR2 YYREEE (reference sequence). The CDR3 DNA reads TGTGCCAGCAGCTTGGAGGACAGGGGTAATGAAAAACTGTTTTTT. Translated: CASSLEDRGNEKLFF.

V and J are TRBV19 and TRBJ2-5; D not certain. There are 14 residues in the CDR3. Trimming left V 8 bases short and J 4 bases short, with 17 bases between. Germline V lookup: CDR1 LNHDA, CDR2 SQIVND (reference sequence). The CDR3 is CASASWAPGETQYF. The CDR3 DNA reads TGTGCCAGTGCGAGTTGGGCTCCGGGAGAGACCCAGTACTTC.

The V gene is TRBV2, the J gene TRBJ2-7; 11 bases fit TRBD2. The CDR3 length is 17 residues. The germline V gene encodes CDR1 SNHLY and CDR2 FYNNEI. After removal of 2 bases from V and 1 base from J, the junction contained 7 bases not matched to a gene. The CDR3 nucleotides read TGTGCCAGCAGTGAATGGAGGGGACTAGCGGTTTCCTACGAGCAGTACTTC. It codes for CASSEWRGLAVSYEQYF.

The V call is TRBV30, the J call TRBJ2-7, with D perhaps matching TRBD1 (6 bases). V dropped 8 bases and J dropped 5 bases, with 19 bases sitting between them. Germline CDR1 and CDR2: GTSNPN and SVGIG (reference sequence). The CDR3 totals 13 residues. CDR3 sequence reads: CAGSRTVNHEQYF. Here the CDR3 DNA reads TGTGCCGGCTCAAGGACAGTCAACCACGAGCAGTACTTC. Using reference TRBV30 and TRBJ2-7 for the parts outside the CDR3, the full variable domain is SQTIHQWPATLVQPVGSPLSLECTVEGTSNPNLYWYRQAAGRGLQLLFYSVGIGQISSEVPQNLSASRPQDRQFILSSKKLLLSDSGFYLCAGSRTVNHEQYFGPGTRLTVT.

Note on this clone: Different DNA sequences within this sample yield the same CDR3. The V call is TRBV18, the J call TRBJ2-7, with D perhaps matching TRBD1 (5 bases). CDR1 and CDR2 from the germline V gene are KGHSH and LQKENI. The CDR3 is 13 amino acids. The V end lost 1 base, the J end lost 5 bases, and 9 bases lay between the germline ends. CDR3 residues: CASSPRQGNEQYF. The CDR3 DNA follows: TGTGCCAGCTCACCACGCCAGGGTAACGAGCAGTACTTC.

This chain connects TRBV7-9 to TRBJ1-2, with TRBD1 identical over 7 bases. Germline lookup yields CDR1 SEHNR and CDR2 FQNEAQ (reference sequence). This CDR3 spans 14 amino acids. V dropped 10 bases and J dropped 4; count of bases not matched to a gene: 12. CDR3 DNA sequence: TGTGCCACCTCCTTAGGGCCAGGGGGCTATGGCTACACCTTC. This sequence encodes CATSLGPGGYGYTF.

The J gene is TRBJ1-5, the V gene TRBV6-1; D not certain. The CDR3 sequence is 14 residues long. Germline values: CDR1 MNHNS, CDR2 SASEGT. Trimming removed 7 bases at V and 7 bases at J, with 17 bases between. The CDR3 loop reads CASTATRGGQPQHF. CDR3 bases: TGTGCCAGCACCGCGACTCGCGGTGGGCAGCCCCAGCATTTT.

The chain has TRBV28 and TRBJ1-3; a possible D gene is TRBD1 (5 bases). CDR1 MDHEN and CDR2 SYDVKM come from the germline V gene. The CDR3 loop spans 18 amino acids. V was pared by 2 bases and J by 2 bases, with 19 bases between. The CDR3 DNA sequence: TGTGCCAGCAGTTTAGGGACTTACGGGAGGGTCACTGGAAACACCATATATTTT. Its translation: CASSLGTYGRVTGNTIYF.

The table lists this clone with a few counts. The chain is built from TRBV30 and TRBJ2-3; D is perhaps TRBD2 (5 bases). The CDR3 has 15 amino acids. Germline V gene data show CDR1 as GTSNPN and CDR2 as SVGIG (reference sequence). The V and J ends lost 0 bases and 2 bases respectively, with 12 bases between them. CDR3 DNA: TGTGCCTGGAGTGTGCTAGCAATACTCACAGATACGCAGTATTTT. Amino acids: CAWSVLAILTDTQYF.

This chain connects TRBV6-1 to TRBJ2-7; D is ambiguous. Germline CDR1 reads MNHNS; CDR2 reads SASEGT. The V and J ends lost 0 bases and 2 bases respectively, with 5 bases between them. The CDR3 extends over 13 amino acids. CDR3 protein: CASSEAPAYEQYF. CDR3 bases: TGTGCCAGCAGTGAAGCTCCCGCCTACGAGCAGTACTTC.

This sequence joins TRBV19 and TRBJ2-7; D is unresolved. V was cut by 5 bases and J by 4 bases, with 9 bases left in between. There are 12 residues in the CDR3. Germline V CDR1 and CDR2: LNHDA, SQIVND (reference sequence). CDR3 sequence (DNA): TGTGCCAGTAGTTCTGCGCAATACGAGCAGTACTTC. Residues: CASSSAQYEQYF.

This clone was recorded once. As DNA, the CDR3 is TGTGCCAGCAGAACCCCTGGACAGGGGGGCTATGGCTACACCTTC. It translates to CASRTPGQGGYGYTF. V gene TRBV6-5 combines with J gene TRBJ1-2; 10 bases agree with TRBD1. The CDR3 runs to 15 residues. The J segment lost 4 bases and the V segment lost 6 bases, leaving 8 bases of the junction unmatched. Germline V lookup: CDR1 MNHEY, CDR2 SVGAGI.

Here the CDR3 DNA reads TGTGCCAGCAGCCCCCGGGACAGGGTTGACGAGCAGTACTTC. It codes for CASSPRDRVDEQYF. This chain joins TRBV13 and TRBJ2-7; 9 bases align to TRBD1. The ends lost 5 bases at V and 5 bases at J; junction bases unmatched: 7. This CDR3 spans 14 amino acids. Germline CDR1 is PRHDT and CDR2 is FYEKMQ (reference sequence).